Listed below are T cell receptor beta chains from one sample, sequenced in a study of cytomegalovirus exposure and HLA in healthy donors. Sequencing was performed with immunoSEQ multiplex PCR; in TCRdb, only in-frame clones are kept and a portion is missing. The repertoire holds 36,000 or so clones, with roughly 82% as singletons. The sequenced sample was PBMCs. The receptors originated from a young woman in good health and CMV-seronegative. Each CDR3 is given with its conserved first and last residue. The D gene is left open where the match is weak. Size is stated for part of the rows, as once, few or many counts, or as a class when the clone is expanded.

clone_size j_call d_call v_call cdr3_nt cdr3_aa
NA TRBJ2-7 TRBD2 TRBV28 TGTGCCAGCAGTCGGAGTAGCGGGAGCTACGAGCAGTACTTC CASSRSSGSYEQYF
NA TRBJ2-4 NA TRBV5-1 TGCGCCAGCAGCTTGGCCACGGGTGAAAACATTCAGTACTTC CASSLATGENIQYF
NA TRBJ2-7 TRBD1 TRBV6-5 TGTGCCAGCACGAGACAGGGGGGCGAGCAGTACTTC CASTRQGGEQYF
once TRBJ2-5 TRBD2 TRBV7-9 TGTGCCAGCAGCTTACTAGCGGGGGGATGGGAGACCCAGTACTTC CASSLLAGGWETQYF
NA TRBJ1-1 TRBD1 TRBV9 TGTGCCAGCAGCCTGACAGGGATAGCACAGGGTGAAGCTTTCTTT CASSLTGIAQGEAFF
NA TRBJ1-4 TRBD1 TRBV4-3 TGCGCCAGCAGCCAAGTTGAGGGGGCCTACGAAAAACTGTTTTTT CASSQVEGAYEKLFF
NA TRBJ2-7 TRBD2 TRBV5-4 TGTGCCAGCAGCGTGGCCGGGACTAGCGGGGGGGCTGAGCAGTACTTC CASSVAGTSGGAEQYF
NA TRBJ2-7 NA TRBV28 TGTGCCAGCAGTAGCTCCGTTTCGTACGAGCAGTACTTC CASSSSVSYEQYF
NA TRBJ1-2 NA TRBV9 TGTGCCAGCAGCGTTACAGGGCTCCAGGGCTACACCTTC CASSVTGLQGYTF
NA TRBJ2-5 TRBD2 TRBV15 TGTGCCACCAGCAGACAGTCTAGCGGGGGGCGGTTCGGAGAGACCCAGTACTTC CATSRQSSGGRFGETQYF
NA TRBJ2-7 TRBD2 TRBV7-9 TGTGCCAGCAGCCCGTTTCTAGCGGGGGCCTCCTACGAGCAGTACTTC CASSPFLAGASYEQYF